This T cell receptor (beta chain) was identified during a study of blood T cell repertoires in COVID-19. Study-level background: PBMCs, B-cell-depleted T cells, or T cells were the source of the cDNA or gDNA that made up the material.

CDR3 size: 16 residues. The germline V gene encodes CDR1 MNHNY and CDR2 SVGAGI (reference sequence). Method: immunoSEQ multiplex PCR; TCRdb's copy keeps in-frame clones and lacks some. The sample shows around 55,000 clones, around nine tenths of them seen only once. This TCR derives from a human donor with active COVID-19. The donor label of this sample is uncertain. Sequenced sample: peripheral blood. J is TRBJ2-7 and V is TRBV6-6; TRBD2 aligns across 8 bases. This chain's CDR3 is CASSRWSGGILYGQYV. The CDR3, as DNA: TGTGCCAGCAGTCGATGGAGCGGGGGCATATTATACGGGCAGTACGTC.